This entry concerns a single T cell receptor (beta chain). FACS was used to enrich TEMRA cells, whereas the CD8+ and CD4+ T cells were obtained by negative isolation. The sample is drawn from a study of CD8 T cells in Susac syndrome. Random hexamers were used to reverse transcribe the RNA input (about 0.5 to 1 ug). Each CDR3 protein is one row after TCRdb ran MiXCR on the immunoSEQ multiplex PCR reads. The sample shows 300,000 or so distinct CDR3 sequences, about 90% of them seen only once. J gave up 3 bases and V 0 bases, and 8 bases lay outside the gene matches. The CDR3 contains 17 residues. Per the germline V gene, CDR1 is MNHEY and CDR2 is SVGEGT.

The chain is built from TRBV6-2 or TRBV6-3 and TRBJ2-5, with 9 bases identical to TRBD2. Sequenced input: CD4+ T cells from PBMCs. The sequence came from a human donor with multiple sclerosis. CDR3 protein: CASSYSGHRLAEETQYF. In nucleotides, the CDR3 is TGTGCCAGCAGTTACTCGGGCCACCGACTAGCGGAAGAGACCCAGTACTTC.